This TCR beta chain came from a study of shared clonotypes between healthy human individuals. Looking at the study overall: Per donor, CD8 memory used one plate, CD8 naive used two, CD4 memory used three and CD4 naive used three.

Overall study results and limits: The four-donor shared clonotypes exceeded non-shared clonotypes in generation probability, with non-shared ones scoring lower. Several donors showed sharing of around 5% of naive CD4 clonotypes. The donor pool, a small one, limited the genetic and exposure-history diversity represented.

About this clone itself: Its antigen is currently unknown.

The junction had 2 bases not matched to a gene; V was cut back by 4 bases and J by 1 base. This CDR3 has 15 residues. Germline assignment: CDR1 SGHRS and CDR2 YFSETQ. The protocol was immunoSEQ multiplex PCR, while the TCRdb copy is restricted to in-frame clones and leaves out a portion. This repertoire shows about 360,000 clones, more than 60% found once; its top ten account for more than 9%. This sequence was found in a man aged 25-45 years in good health. The sample was memory CD4+ T cells sorted from blood. Subset reported: CD45RA-negative fraction. The chain links TRBV5-1 to TRBJ2-2; 9 bases align to TRBD2. The CDR3 nucleotides read TGCGCCAGCAGCGTGACTAGCGGGAACACCGGGGAGCTGTTTTTT. Protein sequence: CASSVTSGNTGELFF.